These T cell receptor beta chains were read from a single sample in a study of cytomegalovirus exposure and HLA in healthy donors. Only in-frame clones appear in the TCRdb table, and some are missing; sequencing was by immunoSEQ multiplex PCR. In the table there are about 190,000 clones, roughly three quarters of which are singletons. Specimen: PBMCs. All receptors derive from a woman aged 18 to 35 in good health and CMV-seronegative. CDR3s include the opening cysteine and the closing phenylalanine or tryptophan. Each record gives: D gene, clone size, J gene, V gene, CDR3 protein, CDR3 DNA. A D gene is named only where the DNA matches it firmly. The size entry is marked missing in some rows and otherwise reads once, few, many or a size class.

>TRBD1|few|TRBJ1-2|TRBV19
CASSAPRDRDYGYTF
TGTGCCAGTAGTGCACCCCGGGACAGGGACTATGGCTACACCTTC
>.|.|TRBJ2-7|TRBV14
CASSQEGSYYEQYF
TGTGCCAGCAGCCAAGAGGGCTCCTACTACGAGCAGTACTTC
>.|once|TRBJ2-7|TRBV27
CASSLSGVNEQYF
TGTGCCAGCAGTTTATCAGGGGTTAACGAGCAGTACTTC
>.|.|TRBJ2-4|TRBV27
CASRFRPQGKGKNIQYF
TGTGCCAGCAGGTTCCGGCCGCAGGGAAAGGGCAAAAACATTCAGTACTTC
>TRBD1|few|TRBJ1-5|TRBV27
CASSFTTGVQPQHF
TGTGCCAGCAGTTTCACGACAGGGGTCCAGCCCCAGCATTTT
>.|.|TRBJ1-6|TRBV10-3
CAIRTSDNSPLHF
TGTGCCATCAGGACATCGGATAATTCACCCCTCCACTTT
>TRBD1|.|TRBJ1-2|TRBV2
CASSDWTGDGYTF
TGTGCCAGCAGTGACTGGACAGGGGATGGCTACACCTTC
>.|.|TRBJ2-7|TRBV10-3
CAITGTLASEQYF
TGTGCCATCACCGGTACCTTAGCCTCCGAGCAGTACTTC
>.|few|TRBJ1-4|TRBV15
CATSRYKPNPNEKLFF
TGTGCCACCAGCAGATACAAACCAAACCCTAATGAAAAACTGTTTTTT
>TRBD2|few|TRBJ2-3|TRBV19
CASSLGTSGGGTDTQYF
TGTGCCAGTAGTCTCGGGACTAGCGGGGGGGGAACAGATACGCAGTATTTT
>.|.|TRBJ1-4|TRBV6-6
CASSYSNRDEKLFF
TGTGCCAGCAGTTACTCGAACAGGGATGAAAAACTGTTTTTT
>TRBD1|.|TRBJ1-2|TRBV28
CASSRPGTVYGYTF
TGTGCCAGCAGTCGACCGGGGACAGTTTATGGCTACACCTTC
>TRBD2|.|TRBJ2-5|TRBV10-2
CASSVYGGGQETQYF
TGCGCCAGCAGTGTATACGGGGGGGGGCAAGAGACCCAGTACTTC